This T cell receptor (beta chain) was captured in a study of blood T cell dynamics during melanoma immunotherapy. Study background: Standard first-line treatment here was pembrolizumab or nivolumab plus ipilimumab in metastatic melanoma.

Study outcomes and limitations: The study could not tell melanoma-specific clones from general immune activation. Unlike progressors, later disease-control patients had W3 repertoires gaining clonality or diversity.

Notes on this clone: The antigen is undetermined.

TCRdb keeps only in-frame clones here, not all; method: immunoSEQ multiplex PCR. Of approximately 11,000 clones listed, more than 70% are singletons. The time point here: week 3, after first cycle of checkpoint inhibitor. One draw preceded checkpoint blockade; another followed its first cycle at week 3. The receptor was derived from a human donor with melanoma. The sample consisted of blood, taken from a patient treated with checkpoint blockade.

The DNA of the CDR3 is TGTGCCTGGAGTAGCGGGAGTTCCTACGAGCAGTACTTC. This sequence encodes CAWSSGSSYEQYF. The chain has TRBV30 and TRBJ2-7; TRBD2 aligns across 8 bases. After removal of 2 bases from V and 1 base from J, the junction contained 1 base not matched to a gene. Germline V gene lookup returns CDR1 GTSNPN and CDR2 SVGIG (reference sequence). CDR3 length: 13 residues.